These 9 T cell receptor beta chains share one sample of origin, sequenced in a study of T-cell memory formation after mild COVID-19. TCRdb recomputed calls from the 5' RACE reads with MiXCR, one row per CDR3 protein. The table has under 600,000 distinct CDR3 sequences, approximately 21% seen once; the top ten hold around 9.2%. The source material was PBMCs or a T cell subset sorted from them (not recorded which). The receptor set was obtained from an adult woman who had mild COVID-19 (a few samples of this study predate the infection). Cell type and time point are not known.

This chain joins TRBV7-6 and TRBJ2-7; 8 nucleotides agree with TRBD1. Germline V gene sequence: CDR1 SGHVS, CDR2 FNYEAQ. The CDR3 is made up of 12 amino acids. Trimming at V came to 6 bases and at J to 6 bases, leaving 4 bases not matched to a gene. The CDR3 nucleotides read TGTGCCAGCAGGACAGGGGAGAGCGAGCAGTACTTC. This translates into CASRTGESEQYF. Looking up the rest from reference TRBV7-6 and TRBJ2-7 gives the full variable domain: GAGVSQSPRYKVTKRGQDVALRCDPISGHVSLYWYRQALGQGPEFLTYFNYEAQQDKSGLPNDRFSAERPEGSISTLTIQRTEQRDSAMYRCASRTGESEQYFGPGTRLTVT.

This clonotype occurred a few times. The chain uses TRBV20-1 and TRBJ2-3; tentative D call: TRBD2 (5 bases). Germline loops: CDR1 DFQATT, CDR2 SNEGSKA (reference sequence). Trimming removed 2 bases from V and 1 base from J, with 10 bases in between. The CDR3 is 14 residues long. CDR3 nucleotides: TGCAGTGCTAGATACCCCGGGGGCACAGATACGCAGTATTTT. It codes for CSARYPGGTDTQYF.

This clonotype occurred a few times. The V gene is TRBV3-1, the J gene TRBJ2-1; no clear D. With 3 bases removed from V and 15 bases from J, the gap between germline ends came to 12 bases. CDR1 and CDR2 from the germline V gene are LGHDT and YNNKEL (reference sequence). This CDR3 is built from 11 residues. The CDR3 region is CASSQSDPLFF. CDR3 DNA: TGTGCCAGCAGCCAGAGCGACCCTCTGTTCTTC.

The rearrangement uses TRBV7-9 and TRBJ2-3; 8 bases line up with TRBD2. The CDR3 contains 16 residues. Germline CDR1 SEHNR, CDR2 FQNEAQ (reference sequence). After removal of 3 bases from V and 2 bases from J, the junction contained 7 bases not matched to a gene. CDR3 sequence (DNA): TGTGCCAGCAGCTTCTTTCTAGCGGGCCCCACAGATACGCAGTATTTT. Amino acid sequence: CASSFFLAGPTDTQYF.

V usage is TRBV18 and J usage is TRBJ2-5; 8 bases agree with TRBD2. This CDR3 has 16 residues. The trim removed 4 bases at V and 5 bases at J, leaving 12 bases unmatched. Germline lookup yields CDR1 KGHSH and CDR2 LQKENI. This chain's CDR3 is CASSHSTSGSGETQYF. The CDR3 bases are TGTGCCAGCTCACATAGCACGAGCGGGAGTGGCGAGACCCAGTACTTC.

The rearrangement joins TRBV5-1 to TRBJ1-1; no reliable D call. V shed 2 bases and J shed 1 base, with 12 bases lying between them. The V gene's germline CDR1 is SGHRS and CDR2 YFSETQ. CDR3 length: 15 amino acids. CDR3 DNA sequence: TGCGCCAGCAGCTTAAGAGGTTTTGAGAACACTGAAGCTTTCTTT. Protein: CASSLRGFENTEAFF.

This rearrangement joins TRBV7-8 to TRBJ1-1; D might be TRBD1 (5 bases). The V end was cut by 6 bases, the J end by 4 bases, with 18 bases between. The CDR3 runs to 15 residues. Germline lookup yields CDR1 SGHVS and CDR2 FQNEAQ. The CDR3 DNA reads TGTGCCAGCAGGGCGGGGGAACTGGTGGGCACTGAAGCTTTCTTT. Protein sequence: CASRAGELVGTEAFF.

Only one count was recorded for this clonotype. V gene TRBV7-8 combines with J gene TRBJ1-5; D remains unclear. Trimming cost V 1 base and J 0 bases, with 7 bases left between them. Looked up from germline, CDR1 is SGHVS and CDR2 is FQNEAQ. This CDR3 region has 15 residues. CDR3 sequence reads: CASSLGQDSNQPQHF. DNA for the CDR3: TGTGCCAGCAGCTTAGGCCAAGATAGCAATCAGCCCCAGCATTTT.

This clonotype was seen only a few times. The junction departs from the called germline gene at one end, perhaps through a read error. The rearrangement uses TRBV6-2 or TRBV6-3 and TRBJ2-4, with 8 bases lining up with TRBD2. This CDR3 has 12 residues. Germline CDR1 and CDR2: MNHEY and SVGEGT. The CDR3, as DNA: TGTGCCAGCAGTACCCTCGGACTAGCCCCCGAGTTC. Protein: CASSTLGLAPEF.